This TCR beta chain comes out of a study of CXCR3-negative and CXCR3-positive naive CD8 T cells. As for this clonotype: The target antigen is unknown.

Germline-derived CDR1 and CDR2 are SQVTM and ANQGSEA. This CDR3 has 14 residues. 5' RACE with UMI labels generated the TRB cDNA libraries. From its re-call of the 5' RACE reads, TCRdb lists each CDR3 protein once, without DNA. This sample's table reports 20,000 to 30,000 distinct CDR3 sequences. Each CD8+ T cell subset was flow-sorted in triplicate. Every sort contained 300,000 cells. Naive CD8+ T cells showed a CD45RO-CCR7+CD27+CD95- phenotype. Regarding the study as a whole: Much lower diversity was found in memory CD8+ cells, while both naive subsets had comparably high diversity. Relative to CXCR3-negative naive cells, CXCR3-positive naive cells had more hydrophobic TRB CDR3s.

The receptor comes from a human donor in good health. Some clones in this sample may be carry-over from other donors' samples. The chain links TRBV29-1 to TRBJ1-5; TCRdb designates TRBD1, a call that cannot be tested without DNA. Material: naive CXCR3- CD8+ T cells from blood. As for subset: CD45RO-CCR7+CD27+CD95- naive CD8+ T cells lacking CXCR3 (TNR3-). The CDR3 sequence is CSVWDSTGIQPQHF.